These T cell receptor beta chains were read from a single sample in a study of control samples from healthy donors and cancer patients. The table came from immunoSEQ multiplex PCR; TCRdb's copy has only in-frame clones and leaves some out. Seen here are more than 120,000 clones, 91% observed once, and the top ten hold approximately 3.4%. The specimen sequenced was blood. The receptors originated from a man younger than 45 in good health. The CDR3 runs from the conserved cysteine through the conserved F or W. Fields, in order: D gene, clone size, V gene, J gene, CDR3 DNA, CDR3 protein. D genes are given only for firm matches. Expanded clones get a size class; other rows say once, few or many, or leave the size out.

>NA|NA|TRBV7-9|TRBJ1-2
TGTGCCAGCAGCTCGGACTATGGCTACACCTTC
CASSSDYGYTF
>NA|NA|TRBV2|TRBJ1-5
TGTGCCAGCAGTGAAGAACAGGAATTAAAGCCCCAGCATTTT
CASSEEQELKPQHF
>NA|NA|TRBV4-2|TRBJ1-2
TGTGCCAGCAGCCACGGCCCTACGCGGGGCTACACCTTC
CASSHGPTRGYTF
>NA|NA|TRBV18|TRBJ2-2
TGTGCCAGCTCACAGGACAGAAACACCGGGGAGCTGTTTTTT
CASSQDRNTGELFF
>TRBD1|NA|TRBV29-1|TRBJ1-1
TGCAGCGCACAAGCAGGGGGCGAAGCTTTCTTT
CSAQAGGEAFF
>NA|NA|TRBV7-3|TRBJ2-5
TGTGCCAGCAGCTTAATGGGGGCAGGGTTGAAAGAGACCCAGTACTTC
CASSLMGAGLKETQYF
>TRBD1|NA|TRBV19|TRBJ1-2
TGTGCCAGTAGTATAGTGGTGACAGGGGGCGGCTATGGCTACACCTTC
CASSIVVTGGGYGYTF
>NA|NA|TRBV29-1|TRBJ2-7
TGCAGCGTTGAGGGGACCTACGAGCAGTACTTC
CSVEGTYEQYF
>NA|NA|TRBV7-9|TRBJ2-3
TGTGCCAGCAGCTTAGTGCTCGGGGGTGGTGATACGCAGTATTTT
CASSLVLGGGDTQYF
>TRBD1|few|TRBV2|TRBJ2-7
TGTGCCAGCAATGGACAGGGAAATTACGAGCAGTACTTC
CASNGQGNYEQYF
>NA|NA|TRBV28|TRBJ1-5
TGTGCCAGCAGTTTAGGGGGTGGAGGGGCTAAGCCCCAGCATTTT
CASSLGGGGAKPQHF
>NA|NA|TRBV13|TRBJ1-3
TGTGCCAGCAGCTTACGGTCTGGGGCTGGAAACACCATATATTTT
CASSLRSGAGNTIYF
>NA|NA|TRBV6-5|TRBJ1-1
TGTGCCAGCTCTACTGGGGCAGTTCGTACTGAAGCTTTCTTT
CASSTGAVRTEAFF
>NA|NA|TRBV21-1|TRBJ1-1
TGTGCCAGCAGCAAAGCGAGTGTGGTGGGGGGAGCTTTCTTT
CASSKASVVGGAFF
>NA|NA|TRBV7-2|TRBJ2-7
TGCGCCAGCAGCTTAGTCGGGGGACCTAGACTCATGTTC
CASSLVGGPRLMF
>TRBD1|few|TRBV6-6|TRBJ1-2
TGTGCCAGCAGTTACTCGGCAGGGGGCTATGGCTACACCTTC
CASSYSAGGYGYTF
>TRBD1|NA|TRBV7-9|TRBJ1-1
TGTGCCACAACACAGGGGATGACTGAAGCTTTCTTT
CATTQGMTEAFF
>NA|NA|TRBV6-5|TRBJ1-1
TGTGCCAGCAGTTACGCCCCAGGGCTAATGAACACTGAAGCTTTCTTT
CASSYAPGLMNTEAFF
>TRBD1|NA|TRBV11-2|TRBJ2-6
TGTGCCAGCAGCTTTTCGACAGGGACTGGGGCCAACGTCCTGACTTTC
CASSFSTGTGANVLTF
>NA|NA|TRBV6-5|TRBJ2-1
TGTGCCAGCTCGGCGGGGGCGGCCACCTACAATGAGCAGTTCTTC
CASSAGAATYNEQFF
>TRBD2|once|TRBV3-1/TRBV3-2|TRBJ2-5
TGTGCCAGCAGCCACTATCGGGGGGGGGAAGAGACCCAGTACTTC
CASSHYRGGEETQYF
>TRBD2|NA|TRBV6-6|TRBJ2-5
TGTGCCAGCAGTTTTAGCGGGGGGCAGTACTTC
CASSFSGGQYF
>NA|NA|TRBV6-5|TRBJ1-5
TGTGCCAGCTCGGTTGCAGCTAGCAATCAGCCCCAGCATTTT
CASSVAASNQPQHF
>NA|NA|TRBV6-1|TRBJ1-5
TGTGCCAGCAGTGATCAGGGGAATTCAAATCAGCCCCAGCATTTT
CASSDQGNSNQPQHF
>NA|NA|TRBV6-1|TRBJ2-1
TGTGCCAGCAGTGAAGCGACAGGCTACAATGAGCAGTTCTTC
CASSEATGYNEQFF
>TRBD1|NA|TRBV18|TRBJ2-1
TGTGCCAGCTCACCAACCTGGACAGGGGACAATGAGCAGTTCTTC
CASSPTWTGDNEQFF
>NA|NA|TRBV19|TRBJ1-5
TGTGCCAGTAGTATACGGGGGTTAGGGCAGCCCCAGCATTTT
CASSIRGLGQPQHF
>NA|NA|TRBV30|TRBJ2-7
TGTGCCTGGAGTGCCTACGGGGGAAGCTCCTACGAGCAGTACTTC
CAWSAYGGSSYEQYF
>TRBD1|NA|TRBV7-9|TRBJ1-4
TGTGCCAGCAGCTTATCCTTGAGGGGGCTGGCTAATGAAAAACTGTTTTTT
CASSLSLRGLANEKLFF
>NA|NA|TRBV7-9|TRBJ1-5
TGTGCCAGCAGCGTAGACCTACCCAATCAGCCCCAGCATTTT
CASSVDLPNQPQHF
>TRBD1|NA|TRBV3-1/TRBV3-2|TRBJ1-1
TGTGCCAGCAGCCAAGACGACAGGGTTGAAGCTTTCTTT
CASSQDDRVEAFF
>NA|NA|TRBV5-1|TRBJ2-7
TGCGCCAGCAGCCATGACGCCGCTTACGAGCAGTACTTC
CASSHDAAYEQYF
>NA|NA|TRBV6-4|TRBJ1-3
TGTGCCAACAGTGATCGGTACGAACTGTGGAGCTCTGGAAACACCATATATTTT
CANSDRYELWSSGNTIYF
>TRBD1|NA|TRBV29-1|TRBJ2-7
TGCAGCGTGCAACAGGGGGTGTACGAGCAGTACTTC
CSVQQGVYEQYF
>NA|NA|TRBV30|TRBJ2-1
TGTGCCTGGAGTCTAGTATCGTACAATGAGCAGTTCTTC
CAWSLVSYNEQFF
>TRBD2|few|TRBV5-6|TRBJ2-7
TGTGCCAGCAGCACGGGGACTAGAGGGTACGAGCAGTACTTC
CASSTGTRGYEQYF
>NA|NA|TRBV30|TRBJ2-6
TGTGCCTGGAGTCTAGGGGTTGGGGCCAACGTCCTGACTTTC
CAWSLGVGANVLTF
>TRBD1|NA|TRBV10-3|TRBJ2-7
TGTGCCATCAGTCAACAGGGGTTTGGGGGCTACGAGCAGTACTTC
CAISQQGFGGYEQYF
>TRBD1|NA|TRBV2|TRBJ1-2
TGTGCCAGAAACAGGGGGCACGACTATGGCTACACCTTC
CARNRGHDYGYTF
>NA|NA|TRBV4-1|TRBJ1-3
TGCGCCAGCAGCCAAGGGATGAACACCATATATTTT
CASSQGMNTIYF
>NA|NA|TRBV10-1|TRBJ2-1
TGCGCCAGCAGTGGGGGTGGGCCTGCGAATGAGCAGTTCTTC
CASSGGGPANEQFF
>NA|NA|TRBV6-2/TRBV6-3|TRBJ1-2
TGTGCCAGCAGTTACTCGTACGGAGGCTACACCTTC
CASSYSYGGYTF
>TRBD1|NA|TRBV7-9|TRBJ1-6
TGTGCCAGCAGCTTAGGGACAGGGGGCGGATCACCCCTCCACTTT
CASSLGTGGGSPLHF
>NA|NA|TRBV7-2|TRBJ2-5
TGTGCCAGCAGCTTACGGGGGAGGCAAGAGACCCAGTACTTC
CASSLRGRQETQYF
>NA|once|TRBV7-2|TRBJ1-1
TGTGCCAGCAGCTTAATTACAGGCGGGGGAGCTTTCTTT
CASSLITGGGAFF
>NA|NA|TRBV4-2|TRBJ1-1
TGTGCCAGCAGCCAAAAGGGCAGCACTGAAGCTTTCTTT
CASSQKGSTEAFF
>NA|NA|TRBV19|TRBJ1-5
TGTGCCAGTCGGATGGGGGTCGGACAGCCCCAGCATTTT
CASRMGVGQPQHF
>NA|few|TRBV14|TRBJ1-1
TGTGCCAGCAGCCTCGTGTCGAACACTGAAGCTTTCTTT
CASSLVSNTEAFF
>NA|NA|TRBV29-1|TRBJ1-2
TGCAGCGTTGAAGATCGTCCGGGGCCGAATGGCTACACCTTC
CSVEDRPGPNGYTF
>TRBD1|NA|TRBV6-1|TRBJ2-7
TGTGCCAGCAGTGGAACGGGACAGGGGAGATACTACGAGCAGTACTTC
CASSGTGQGRYYEQYF
>NA|few|TRBV5-1|TRBJ2-3
TGCGCCAGCAGCTTGGGGCGCACAGATACGCAGTATTTT
CASSLGRTDTQYF
>TRBD1|NA|TRBV6-1|TRBJ2-2
TGTGCCAGCAGTGAAGCTAAGACAGGGCGGTACACGAACACCGGGGAGCTGTTTTTT
CASSEAKTGRYTNTGELFF
>TRBD1|NA|TRBV27|TRBJ1-2
TGTGCCAGCAGTTTCACCCTCCGGGACAGGTTCAACTATGGCTACACCTTC
CASSFTLRDRFNYGYTF
>TRBD2|NA|TRBV7-3|TRBJ2-2
TGTGCCAGCAGCTTAACGTTGGCTAGCGGGGGCACCGGGGAGCTGTTTTTT
CASSLTLASGGTGELFF
>NA|many|TRBV29-1|TRBJ1-1
TGCAGCGTTGTACAGGGAAACACTGAAGCTTTCTTT
CSVVQGNTEAFF
>NA|NA|TRBV5-1|TRBJ2-6
TGCGCCAGCAGCTCCACGTCGGGGGCCGGGTCTGGGGCCAACGTCCTGACTTTC
CASSSTSGAGSGANVLTF
>NA|NA|TRBV21-1|TRBJ1-1
TGTGCCAGCAGCGCCAGGCCCATGAACACTGAAGCTTTCTTT
CASSARPMNTEAFF
>NA|NA|TRBV6-1|TRBJ1-6
TGTGCCAGCAGTGAGCTTGTGACTGGGACTATAAGCGCCTATAATTCACCCCTCCACTTT
CASSELVTGTISAYNSPLHF
>NA|NA|TRBV10-3|TRBJ1-3
TGTGCCATCAGTGTAACAGGCTCTGGAAACACCATATATTTT
CAISVTGSGNTIYF
>NA|NA|TRBV30|TRBJ1-1
TGTGCCTGGATAGAGATAAGAACTGAAGCTTTCTTT
CAWIEIRTEAFF